The sequence of this T cell receptor beta chain was determined in a study of T cell repertoires in cytomegalovirus infection. Study background: Selection of CMV epitopes for the study included recently identified HLA-C-restricted and well-studied HLA-B-restricted ones. A matching HLA type, together with CMV infection, was signaled by public TCR beta signatures. General study findings and limits: Dominant in the ex vivo response were TCR beta clonotypes restricted by HLA-C and specific for CMV. The study identified carriers of CMV plus the relevant HLA from cumulative public TCR beta family frequency.

Each CDR3 protein is one row after TCRdb ran MiXCR on the reads. The sample includes 360,000 or so distinct CDR3 sequences, 34% seen only once; the top ten take approximately 13%. The CDR3 length is 13 residues. Germline trimming cut 11 bases from V and 7 bases from J; bases unmatched to any gene: 9. With respect to this clonotype: Its antigen is not identified.

The sample consisted of cultured PBMCs, taken from culture after CMV antigen stimulation. The chain carries TRBV12-3 or TRBV12-4 and TRBJ2-1, with 9 nucleotides matching TRBD2. The sequence came from a human donor in good health (CMV status not recorded). Some clones in this sample may be carry-over from other donors' samples. DNA for the CDR3: TGTGCCTCCAGGGCTAGCGGGAAAAATGAGCAGTTCTTC. Its protein is CASRASGKNEQFF.